This TCR beta chain derives from a study of blood T cell repertoires in COVID-19. The CDR3 extends over 16 amino acids. CDR1 and CDR2 (germline): SGHDT, YYEEEE. Trimming took 1 base from V and 4 from J; bases not matched to a gene: 5. The age range of participants was about 18 to 90 years, with residence in about two dozen US areas. Original processing methods: Estimation of nucleated cell counts was performed using reference gene primer amplification. The method was immunoSEQ multiplex PCR; TCRdb's version includes in-frame clones alone and lacks a portion of them. V and J calls plus clone size are reproduced from that table; the DNA served to infer D and trimming. Among about 270,000 clones listed, around 90% were seen once.

V is TRBV5-6 and J is TRBJ2-5, with TRBD2 matching 12 bases. What was sequenced was PBMCs or T cells enriched from blood (not recorded which). The TCR sequence derives from a woman aged 30 to 39 with acute COVID-19. CDR3 nucleotide sequence: TGTGCCAGCAGCTTGTTACTAGCGGGAGGCATAGAGACCCAGTACTTC. It is translated as CASSLLLAGGIETQYF.